These T cell receptor beta chains were read from a single sample in a study of shared clonotypes between healthy human individuals. Sequencing was performed with immunoSEQ multiplex PCR; in TCRdb, only in-frame clones are kept and a portion is missing. The profile covers hundreds of thousands of clones, with 90% to 96% appearing a single time and less than 0.06% taken by the ten largest. The sequenced sample consisted of naive CD4+ T cells sorted from blood. All receptors derive from a woman in her 30s in good health. Both conserved end residues are part of each CDR3. D genes are given only for firm matches. Only some rows state a clone size, as once, few, many or a class for expanded clones.

cdr3_length,clone_size,d_call,v_call,j_call,cdr3_aa,cdr3_nt
18,-,-,TRBV21-1,TRBJ1-1,CASSKVGICGFLNTEAFF,TGTGCCAGCAGCAAAGTAGGGATCTGTGGTTTTTTGAACACTGAAGCTTTCTTT
18,-,TRBD2,TRBV18,TRBJ2-7,CASSPRQPGVAGECEQYF,TGTGCCAGCTCACCAAGACAGCCCGGAGTAGCGGGAGAATGTGAGCAGTACTTC
15,-,TRBD2,TRBV23-1,TRBJ2-5,CASSRAGGAQETQYF,TGCGCCAGCAGCCGAGCGGGAGGGGCACAAGAGACCCAGTACTTC
15,-,-,TRBV13,TRBJ2-5,CASSSSRAPQETQYF,TGTGCCAGCAGCTCCAGCCGAGCGCCCCAAGAGACCCAGTACTTC
16,-,TRBD2,TRBV5-1,TRBJ2-3,CASSSGASGMGDTQYF,TGCGCCAGCAGCTCCGGAGCTAGCGGGATGGGGGATACGCAGTATTTT
15,once,-,TRBV28,TRBJ2-1,CASSLSRVPYNEQFF,TGTGCCAGCAGTTTATCCAGGGTACCGTACAATGAGCAGTTCTTC
16,-,-,TRBV5-4,TRBJ2-1,CASSGRASDSYNEQFF,TGTGCCAGCAGCGGCCGAGCGTCGGACTCCTACAATGAGCAGTTCTTC
14,-,-,TRBV5-1,TRBJ2-5,CASSLVAEQETQYF,TGCGCCAGCAGCTTGGTAGCAGAGCAAGAGACCCAGTACTTC
16,-,-,TRBV5-1,TRBJ2-3,CASSLGSTLPTDTQYF,TGCGCCAGCAGCTTGGGGTCGACACTCCCCACAGATACGCAGTATTTT
15,-,TRBD2,TRBV10-3,TRBJ2-1,CAIRGTSGIYNEQFF,TGTGCCATCAGGGGGACTAGCGGTATATACAATGAGCAGTTCTTC
14,few,-,TRBV9,TRBJ1-5,CASSVGGGNQPQHF,TGTGCCAGCAGCGTAGGAGGGGGCAATCAGCCCCAGCATTTT
16,-,TRBD2,TRBV2,TRBJ2-2,CASRPGLAGDAGELFF,TGTGCCAGCAGACCGGGACTAGCGGGAGATGCAGGGGAGCTGTTTTTT
15,-,-,TRBV19,TRBJ1-2,CASRIQRLRDDGYTF,TGTGCCAGTAGAATTCAGAGACTTAGAGACGACGGCTACACCTTC
14,once,-,TRBV10-2,TRBJ1-5,CASSEPKGDQPQHF,TGCGCCAGCAGTGAGCCGAAGGGGGATCAGCCCCAGCATTTT
13,few,-,TRBV30,TRBJ1-1,CAWSVRRDTEAFF,TGTGCCTGGAGTGTACGGAGGGACACTGAAGCTTTCTTT
13,-,-,TRBV29-1,TRBJ2-2,CSVSGRLTGELFF,TGCAGCGTTTCGGGACGGCTCACCGGGGAGCTGTTTTTT
14,-,TRBD1,TRBV10-3,TRBJ1-1,CAIRGQGIGTEAFF,TGTGCCATCAGGGGACAGGGGATCGGCACTGAAGCTTTCTTT
15,-,-,TRBV28,TRBJ1-4,CASTSLGGRVEKLFF,TGTGCCAGCACAAGCCTGGGGGGGCGGGTTGAAAAACTGTTTTTT
15,-,-,TRBV7-6,TRBJ1-3,CASSLNPGRGNTIYF,TGTGCCAGCAGCTTAAACCCAGGGCGTGGAAACACCATATATTTT
15,once,-,TRBV19,TRBJ1-5,CASSIGTAGDLAQHF,TGTGCCAGTAGTATAGGTACAGCGGGGGATCTGGCCCAGCATTTT
13,-,TRBD2,TRBV18,TRBJ2-7,CASSGGGSHEQYF,TGTGCCAGCTCGGGGGGAGGGTCCCACGAGCAGTACTTC
15,-,TRBD2,TRBV6-5,TRBJ2-7,CASSYSPTGGYEQYF,TGTGCCAGCAGTTACTCTCCCACGGGGGGGTACGAGCAGTACTTC
12,-,-,TRBV11-2,TRBJ2-7,CASSLDPAEQYF,TGTGCCAGCAGCTTAGACCCCGCCGAGCAGTACTTC
15,-,TRBD1,TRBV5-1,TRBJ2-7,CASSLDGTGFYEQYF,TGCGCCAGCAGCTTGGATGGGACAGGTTTCTACGAGCAGTACTTC
15,once,-,TRBV6-5,TRBJ1-2,CASSKGGSVDYGYTF,TGTGCCAGCAGTAAGGGGGGCTCGGTGGACTATGGCTACACCTTC
15,-,-,TRBV10-1,TRBJ2-7,CASTTLRQPHYEQYF,TGCGCCAGCACCACCCTAAGACAGCCTCACTACGAGCAGTACTTC
15,-,-,TRBV28,TRBJ1-5,CASSFTGSGYQPQHF,TGTGCCAGCAGTTTTACTGGGTCGGGCTATCAGCCCCAGCATTTT
14,-,-,TRBV11-2,TRBJ1-1,CASSLVVRATEAFF,TGTGCCAGCAGCTTAGTCGTCAGGGCGACTGAAGCTTTCTTT
18,-,-,TRBV5-1,TRBJ1-3,CASSPGWAGANSGNTIYF,TGCGCCAGCAGCCCCGGATGGGCAGGGGCAAACTCTGGAAACACCATATATTTT
16,few,TRBD1,TRBV4-1,TRBJ2-7,CASSQLTLPGGYEQYF,TGCGCCAGCAGCCAGCTCACGCTCCCAGGGGGCTACGAGCAGTACTTC
16,-,TRBD2,TRBV7-9,TRBJ2-7,CASSGRPGTSVHEQYF,TGTGCCAGCAGCGGAAGACCCGGGACTAGTGTACACGAGCAGTACTTC
19,-,TRBD2,TRBV5-1,TRBJ2-3,CASSLVQASGSRLSDTQYF,TGCGCCAGCAGCTTGGTTCAAGCTAGCGGGAGTCGCTTGTCAGATACGCAGTATTTT
16,-,TRBD2,TRBV5-1,TRBJ2-3,CASRELAGGPPDTQYF,TGCGCCAGCAGAGAGTTAGCGGGAGGGCCCCCCGATACGCAGTATTTT
14,-,TRBD2,TRBV5-1,TRBJ2-2,CASSSGEGTGELFF,TGCGCCAGCAGTAGCGGGGAAGGAACCGGGGAGCTGTTTTTT
17,-,TRBD1,TRBV28,TRBJ1-4,CASSLDRGSAANEKLFF,TGTGCCAGCAGTTTGGACAGGGGATCCGCGGCTAATGAAAAACTGTTTTTT
14,-,-,TRBV27,TRBJ2-7,CASSRRGQRDEQYF,TGTGCCAGCAGCCGACGGGGTCAACGGGACGAGCAGTACTTC
15,-,TRBD1,TRBV28,TRBJ1-1,CASTQGGQGNTEAFF,TGTGCCAGCACCCAAGGGGGACAGGGGAACACTGAAGCTTTCTTT
13,-,-,TRBV27,TRBJ1-2,CASKWTEIYGYTF,TGTGCCAGCAAATGGACAGAAATCTATGGCTACACCTTC
13,-,-,TRBV28,TRBJ2-1,CASSFRGSDEQFF,TGTGCCAGCAGTTTTAGGGGGTCGGATGAGCAGTTCTTC
15,-,TRBD1,TRBV27,TRBJ1-2,CASRGEAGGNYGYTF,TGTGCCAGCAGGGGGGAGGCAGGGGGCAACTATGGCTACACCTTC
15,once,-,TRBV5-6,TRBJ2-7,CASRPGPLASYEQYF,TGTGCCAGCCGGCCCGGGCCACTGGCCTCCTACGAGCAGTACTTC
12,-,-,TRBV25-1,TRBJ1-1,CASSALTGLAFF,TGTGCCAGCAGTGCCTTAACAGGGCTAGCTTTCTTT
12,-,-,TRBV30,TRBJ1-1,CAWSVPVGKAFF,TGTGCCTGGAGTGTACCGGTGGGAAAAGCTTTCTTT